These 9 T cell receptor beta chains came from one sample sequenced in a study of cytomegalovirus exposure and HLA in healthy donors. Generated by immunoSEQ multiplex PCR, the TCRdb table keeps only in-frame clones and is missing some. Here the sample spans tens of thousands of clones, 85% to 95% being singletons. Material for sequencing was PBMCs. These receptors were collected from a woman in her 30s in good health and CMV-seropositive.

This clone came up once. V usage is TRBV5-8 and J usage is TRBJ2-7; 9 bases fit TRBD1. Per germline, CDR1 SGHTS and CDR2 YDEGEE. With 1 base clipped from V and 4 bases from J, the junction kept 6 bases outside the gene matches. The CDR3 contains 15 residues. In DNA form, the CDR3 reads TGTGCCAGCAGCTTGTTCGGGACAGGGAGTTACGAGCAGTACTTC. Translation: CASSLFGTGSYEQYF.

The chain couples TRBV7-2 to TRBJ2-5; tentative D call: TRBD2 (5 bases). The germline V and J ends were trimmed by 5 bases and 1 base, with 8 bases remaining between them. Germline assignment: CDR1 SGHTA and CDR2 FQGNSA. The CDR3 is 13 residues long. CDR3 in amino acids: CASSPRGQETQYF. For the CDR3, the DNA is TGTGCCAGCAGCCCCCGGGGCCAAGAGACCCAGTACTTC.

The gene calls are TRBV28 and TRBJ2-7, with D uncertain. The CDR3 length is 20 residues. V gave up 2 bases and J gave up 0 bases, with 26 bases separating them. Germline CDR1 MDHEN, CDR2 SYDVKM. The CDR3: CASSLPLVGRQPMSSYEQYF. CDR3 bases: TGTGCCAGCAGTTTACCCTTAGTTGGCAGACAACCCATGAGCTCCTACGAGCAGTACTTC.

The genes are TRBV7-9 and TRBJ2-3; the D gene is possibly TRBD1 (6 bases). Germline V gives CDR1 SEHNR, CDR2 FQNEAQ (reference sequence). The length of the CDR3 is 14 residues. Trimming removed 4 bases at V and 1 base at J, with 9 bases between. Here the CDR3 reads CASSSQGRTDTQYF. CDR3 bases: TGTGCCAGCAGCTCCCAGGGGCGCACAGATACGCAGTATTTT.

The chain links TRBV5-4 to TRBJ2-7, with TRBD1 identical over 8 bases. The CDR3 is 14 residues long. J lost 2 bases, V lost 6 bases, and 7 bases had no gene match. Germline V gene data show CDR1 as SGHNT and CDR2 as YYREEE (reference sequence). The CDR3 nucleotides read TGTGCCAGCACCCGACAGGGGAGGACCTACGAGCAGTACTTC. The encoded protein is CASTRQGRTYEQYF.

This clone turned up a few times. The genes are TRBV30 and TRBJ2-7; D may be TRBD2 (6 bases). V lost 3 bases, J lost 5 bases, and 14 bases lay in between. The germline V gene has CDR1 GTSNPN and CDR2 SVGIG (reference sequence). The CDR3 loop spans 13 amino acids. CDR3 protein: CAWSGGLLDEQYF. The CDR3 DNA is TGTGCCTGGAGCGGGGGACTGCTGGACGAGCAGTACTTC.

The chain uses TRBV4-1 and TRBJ1-2, with 7 nucleotides matching TRBD1. The J segment lost 5 bases and the V segment lost 0 bases, leaving 6 bases of the junction unmatched. The germline V gene encodes CDR1 MGHRA and CDR2 YSYEKL. The length of the CDR3 is 15 residues. The DNA of the CDR3 is TGCGCCAGCAGCCAAGATAGGAGGGACAGATATGGCTACACCTTC. Its translation is CASSQDRRDRYGYTF.

CDR3 nucleotide sequence: TGTGCCAGCAGTTTGCGAGCGGGAGGTAGCACAGATACGCAGTATTTT. It translates to CASSLRAGGSTDTQYF. The chain has TRBV27 and TRBJ2-3; 9 bases agree with TRBD2. The CDR3 is 16 residues long. V lost 3 bases and J lost 0; bases outside the gene matches: 4. Germline CDR1 is MNHEY and CDR2 is SMNVEV (reference sequence).

The chain links TRBV4-3 to TRBJ2-3; 11 nucleotides align to TRBD1. In germline, CDR1 is LGHNA, CDR2 YSLEER. The CDR3 covers 15 residues. V lost 5 bases and J lost 4; bases outside the gene matches: 5. The CDR3 loop reads CASSTGTGGPDTQYF. For the CDR3, the DNA is TGCGCCAGCAGCACCGGGACAGGGGGGCCAGATACGCAGTATTTT.